The sequence of this TCR beta chain was determined in a study of T cells in Graves' hyperthyroidism and ophthalmopathy. General observations from the study: Blood also showed most of the thyroid clonotypes that were expanded above 0.001. Progression to ophthalmopathy was predicted a median of about six months early.

There were TCR beta CDR3 regions amplified from RNA transcripts. RT-PCR in the first round (using the HTBI primer set) targeted the TCR CDR3. MiXCR, applied by TCRdb to the multiplex PCR reads, yields one record per CDR3 protein. Of about 600,000 distinct CDR3 sequences in the sample, roughly 15% were seen once. This clonotype was observed many times. Antigen unknown. The CDR3 is 16 residues long. After removal of 0 bases from V and 2 bases from J, the junction contained 7 bases not matched to a gene. Germline values: CDR1 DFQATT, CDR2 SNEGSKA (reference sequence). The sequenced sample was blood. The sequence was obtained from a woman in her forties with Graves' ophthalmopathy. V gene TRBV20-1 combines with J gene TRBJ2-5; 9 bases map to TRBD2. The CDR3: CSARDRGGGEQETQYF. The CDR3 nucleotides read TGCAGTGCTAGAGATCGGGGCGGGGGGGAGCAAGAGACCCAGTACTTC.